These 14 T cell receptor beta chains came from one sample sequenced in a study of blood T cell repertoires in COVID-19. Sequenced by immunoSEQ multiplex PCR; TCRdb stores in-frame clones only, minus some. Of around 100,000 clones listed, 80% to 90% are singletons. Sequences were obtained from peripheral blood. The origin of the receptors is an elderly woman with acute or convalescent COVID-19.

V gene TRBV5-6 combines with J gene TRBJ1-1; D ambiguous. Trimming shortened V by 6 bases and J by 10 bases, and 19 bases separated the two germline ends. The CDR3 loop spans 13 amino acids. Germline assignment: CDR1 SGHDT and CDR2 YYEEEE. DNA for the CDR3: TGTGCCAGCATCTGGAGTGCCGCGGGTGCAGCTTTCTTT. Translating gives CASIWSAAGAAFF. The variable domain in full, completed from reference TRBV5-6 and TRBJ1-1, reads DAGVTQSPTHLIKTRGQQVTLRCSPKSGHDTVSWYQQALGQGPQFIFQYYEEEERQRGNFPDRFSGHQFPNYSSELNVNALLLGDSALYLCASIWSAAGAAFFGQGTRLTVV.

This clone was seen just once. The chain links TRBV18 to TRBJ1-5; D possibly corresponds to TRBD1 (5 bases). The V and J ends lost 2 bases and 1 base respectively, with 15 bases between them. The CDR3 is 17 amino acids. Per the germline V gene, CDR1 is KGHSH and CDR2 is LQKENI. CDR3 in amino acids: CASSPFGGVVSNQPQHF. CDR3 DNA sequence: TGTGCCAGCTCACCATTCGGAGGGGTTGTGAGCAATCAGCCCCAGCATTTT. Looking up the rest from reference TRBV18 and TRBJ1-5 gives the full variable domain: NAGVMQNPRHLVRRRGQEARLRCSPMKGHSHVYWYRQLPEEGLKFMVYLQKENIIDESGMPKERFSAEFPKEGPSILRIQQVVRGDSAAYFCASSPFGGVVSNQPQHFGDGTRLSIL.

This clone was seen a single time. V gene TRBV28 combines with J gene TRBJ2-7, with no clear D. CDR1 and CDR2 from the germline V gene are MDHEN and SYDVKM. The V end lost 5 bases, the J end lost 5 bases, and 7 bases lay between the germline ends. The length of the CDR3 is 11 residues. In DNA, the CDR3 is TGTGCCAGCAGTCGAGCCCACGAGCAGTACTTC. Its protein product is CASSRAHEQYF.

This chain links TRBV3-1 (or the pseudogene TRBV3-2) with TRBJ1-2; D unresolved. The germline V and J ends were trimmed by 1 base and 8 bases, with 11 bases remaining between them. The germline V gene has CDR1 LGHDT and CDR2 YNNKEL (reference sequence). The CDR3 has 13 amino acids. CDR3 coding DNA: TGTGCCAGCAGCCAAGCTGGGCTTGAGGGCTACACCTTC. Translation: CASSQAGLEGYTF.

The chain joins TRBV19 to TRBJ1-2; 7 positions agree with TRBD1. The trim removed 6 bases at V and 8 bases at J, leaving 9 bases unmatched. The length of the CDR3 is 13 residues. Germline loops: CDR1 LNHDA, CDR2 SQIVND (reference sequence). CDR3 nucleotides: TGTGCCAGTAGGCATACAGGGGATCACGGCTACACCTTC. Translation: CASRHTGDHGYTF.

This clone has just one count. The gene calls are TRBV10-2 and TRBJ1-2; no firm D call. Germline V gives CDR1 WSHSY, CDR2 SAAADI. This CDR3 has 13 amino acids. Trimming removed 6 bases from V and 0 bases from J, with 8 bases in between. The CDR3 spells CASSPQTNYGYTF. CDR3 sequence (DNA): TGCGCCAGCAGCCCCCAGACTAACTATGGCTACACCTTC.

This clone was seen once. The chain combines TRBV30 with TRBJ1-5; TRBD1 matches at 9 bases. This CDR3 has 14 amino acids. The germline gives CDR1 GTSNPN, CDR2 SVGIG (reference sequence). The J segment lost 4 bases and the V segment lost 2 bases, leaving 3 bases of the junction unmatched. The CDR3 region has the DNA TGTGCCTGGAGTTGGGGGACAGGGAATCAGCCCCAGCATTTT. Protein product: CAWSWGTGNQPQHF.

The chain recombines TRBV12-3 or TRBV12-4 with TRBJ2-5, with D possibly being TRBD1 (5 bases). Trimming cost V 5 bases and J 5 bases, with 12 bases left between them. The CDR3 contains 13 residues. The CDR3 coding sequence is TGTGCCAGCAGTCCCAGGGTTGGCGAGACCCAGTACTTC. It codes for CASSPRVGETQYF.

V gene TRBV20-1 combines with J gene TRBJ2-1, with D possibly TRBD2 on 6 matching bases. The CDR3 is 11 residues long. Germline loops: CDR1 DFQATT, CDR2 SNEGSKA (reference sequence). Trimming took off 3 bases at V and 7 bases at J, with 7 bases between the two ends. The CDR3 nucleotides read TGCAGTGCTAGTCGGGGGAATGAGCAGTTCTTC. It translates to CSASRGNEQFF.

This sequence joins TRBV18 and TRBJ2-7, with 8 nucleotides matching TRBD1. V lost 5 bases, J lost 6 bases, and 9 bases stayed unmatched. The CDR3 totals 14 residues. Germline V gives CDR1 KGHSH, CDR2 LQKENI. This CDR3 is CASSTGGLGGEQYF. DNA of the CDR3: TGTGCCAGCTCAACAGGGGGGTTAGGCGGCGAGCAGTACTTC. Looking up the rest from reference TRBV18 and TRBJ2-7 gives the full variable domain: NAGVMQNPRHLVRRRGQEARLRCSPMKGHSHVYWYRQLPEEGLKFMVYLQKENIIDESGMPKERFSAEFPKEGPSILRIQQVVRGDSAAYFCASSTGGLGGEQYFGPGTRLTVT.

The V call is TRBV4-1, the J call TRBJ2-7; a weak D match, TRBD2 (7 bases). V gave up 8 bases and J gave up 0 bases, with 11 bases separating them. The CDR3 sequence is 13 residues long. The germline V gene has CDR1 MGHRA and CDR2 YSYEKL. CDR3 loop: CASGRGLSYEQYF. The CDR3 DNA sequence: TGCGCCAGCGGGCGGGGGCTCTCCTACGAGCAGTACTTC.

This chain uses TRBV7-8 with TRBJ1-4, with D maybe TRBD1 (5 bases). The CDR3 is made up of 14 amino acids. Germline-derived CDR1 and CDR2 are SGHVS and FQNEAQ. The V gene lost 0 bases and the J gene lost 8 bases, with 10 bases spanning the gap. The CDR3 sequence: CASSLAWRGEKLFF. The CDR3 coding sequence is TGTGCCAGCAGCTTAGCGTGGAGGGGAGAAAAACTGTTTTTT.

The chain combines TRBV19 with TRBJ2-7, with 10 bases that match TRBD1. The germline CDR1 and CDR2 sequences are LNHDA and SQIVND (reference sequence). The CDR3 length is 15 residues. V gave up 5 bases and J gave up 4 bases; unmatched junction bases: 8. The CDR3 spells CASSASDRGSYEQYF. CDR3 coding DNA: TGTGCCAGTAGTGCCTCGGACAGGGGGTCATACGAGCAGTACTTC.

CDR3 DNA sequence: TGTGCCAGCAGTGAGGGGGAGGGTGAAGCTTTCTTT. This codes for CASSEGEGEAFF. V is TRBV2 and J is TRBJ1-1; TRBD1 might be the D (5 bases). CDR1 is SNHLY, CDR2 FYNNEI, per germline. The CDR3 covers 12 residues. V was pared by 3 bases and J by 7 bases, with 9 bases between. The full variable domain, its missing parts supplied by reference TRBV2 and TRBJ1-1, is EPEVTQTPSHQVTQMGQEVILRCVPISNHLYFYWYRQILGQKVEFLVSFYNNEISEKSEIFDDQFSVERPDGSNFTLKIRSTKLEDSAMYFCASSEGEGEAFFGQGTRLTVV.